Many counts were recorded for the clone carrying this T cell receptor beta chain. Its antigen is unknown. Generation of TCR cDNA used 5'RACE template switching (which added a universal primer site and UMIs). TCRdb reanalysed the 5' RACE reads using MiXCR and keeps one entry per CDR3 protein. This table holds some 350,000 distinct CDR3 sequences, approximately 3.9% found once. This record belongs to a study of T cells after yellow fever vaccination. Study details: When fractions had low cell numbers, they were prepared with SMART-Seq v4 Ultra Low Input. Study-wide results and limits: Some clonotypes, a small share, were shared between CD4 and CD8 compartments.

The germline CDR1 and CDR2 sequences are LGHNA and YNFKEQ. CDR3 length: 17 residues. Trimming pared 0 bases from V and 1 base from J, leaving 13 bases between. The receptor was derived from a man aged 18 to 29 who received the YFV17D yellow fever vaccine. Material: PBMCs, obtained 5 days after the yellow fever booster vaccination. This sequence joins TRBV4-2 and TRBJ1-5; D is ambiguous. The CDR3 DNA follows: TGTGCCAGCAGCCAAGATGGCGGCAGGATGAGCAATCAGCCCCAGCATTTT. Translating gives CASSQDGGRMSNQPQHF.